The 15 T cell receptor beta chains listed next were all sequenced from one sample in a study of post-analysis software for immune sequencing data. These receptors' antigens are unknown. The library was made from cDNA and included unique molecular identifiers. In TCRdb, the PCR reads were re-called with MiXCR into one record per CDR3 protein. Here the sample spans about 680,000 distinct CDR3 sequences, approximately 60% being singletons. General study results and limits: The five TRBV segments detected at higher frequency in patients than in controls included TRBV5-6, TRBV5-1 and TRBV20-1.

Sequencing used blood. The receptors were gathered from a girl aged 2-15 years with multiple sclerosis.

This clonotype was recorded a few times. The J gene is TRBJ2-4, the V gene TRBV29-1; 12 bases agree with TRBD2. The V and J ends lost 8 bases and 10 bases, in that order; junction bases with no gene match: 15. This CDR3 is built from 15 residues. Germline CDR1 is SQVTM and CDR2 is ANQGSEA. CDR3 in DNA: TGCAGCCCTTGGCAGGGACTAGCGGGTTGTTGGATTCAGTACTTC. Translating gives CSPWQGLAGCWIQYF.

V gene TRBV12-3 or TRBV12-4 combines with J gene TRBJ2-2; TRBD1 aligns across 8 bases. The CDR3 loop spans 17 amino acids. The junction had 8 bases not matched to a gene; V was cut back by 3 bases and J by 2 bases. The CDR3 DNA follows: TGTGCCAGCAGTTTCGGCTTGGGACAGGAAAACACCGGGGAGCTGTTTTTT. This encodes CASSFGLGQENTGELFF.

In nucleotides, the CDR3 is TGTGCCAGCAGTGCGGGGGTTGGCTACACCTTC. It encodes CASSAGVGYTF. The V and J genes are TRBV6-5 and TRBJ1-2; TRBD1 is a possible D gene (5 bases). The CDR3 runs 11 residues. The V end lost 5 bases, the J end lost 7 bases, and 8 bases lay between the germline ends. CDR1 MNHEY and CDR2 SVGAGI come from the germline V gene.

This rearrangement joins TRBV10-3 to TRBJ2-1; TRBD2 aligns across 10 bases. Germline lookup yields CDR1 ENHRY and CDR2 SYGVKD. V shed 2 bases, J shed 15 bases, and the junction held 10 bases outside the gene matches. The CDR3 extends over 14 amino acids. CDR3 sequence (DNA): TGTGCCATCAGTGAGGCCCCTAGCGGGGGATATGGGTTCTTC. Protein sequence: CAISEAPSGGYGFF.

CDR3 in DNA: TGTGCTAGTGGTTTGGTAAACTCCTATAGCAATCAGCCCCAGCATTTT. This codes for CASGLVNSYSNQPQHF. The chain couples TRBV12-5 to TRBJ1-5; no definite D call. CDR1 is LGHNT and CDR2 is FRNRAP in the germline V gene. Between the trimmed V and J ends, which lost 0 bases and 0 bases, there was a span of 9 bases. The CDR3 length is 16 residues.

The chain recombines TRBV24-1 with TRBJ2-1; 12 nucleotides align to TRBD2. J was trimmed by 12 bases and V by 7 bases; bases with no gene match: 6. From germline, CDR1 is KGHDR and CDR2 SFDVKD. The CDR3 length is 13 residues. CDR3 nucleotides: TGTGCCACCAGGACTAGCGGGGGCTATGGGCAGTTCTTC. Protein: CATRTSGGYGQFF.

In its sample, this clonotype was seen a few times. The chain combines TRBV5-1 with TRBJ2-7; TRBD2 might be the D (5 bases). Germline V CDR1 and CDR2: SGHRS, YFSETQ. V lost 4 bases and J lost 0, with 17 bases in between. The CDR3 runs 16 residues. CDR3 sequence (DNA): TGCGCCAGCAGCCTTGATCCTCCGGGATCCTCCTACGAGCAGTACTTC. It codes for CASSLDPPGSSYEQYF. The entire variable domain, with the rest obtained from reference TRBV5-1 and TRBJ2-7, is as follows: KAGVTQTPRYLIKTRGQQVTLSCSPISGHRSVSWYQQTPGQGLQFLFEYFSETQRNKGNFPGRFSGRQFSNSRSEMNVSTLELGDSALYLCASSLDPPGSSYEQYFGPGTRLTVT.

This clonotype was counted a few times. The chain carries TRBV20-1 and TRBJ2-5; tentative D call: TRBD2 (5 bases). Per germline, CDR1 DFQATT and CDR2 SNEGSKA (reference sequence). The V gene lost 5 bases and the J gene lost 5 bases, with 12 bases spanning the gap. The CDR3 covers 12 residues. The chain's CDR3 is CSALTSGETQYF. Written as DNA, the CDR3 is TGCAGTGCTCTTACTAGTGGTGAGACCCAGTACTTC.

V and J are TRBV25-1 and TRBJ2-2, with TRBD2 identical over 7 bases. J was trimmed by 3 bases and V by 5 bases; bases with no gene match: 3. Germline-derived CDR1 and CDR2 are MGHDK and SYGVNS. The CDR3 extends over 14 amino acids. CDR3 bases: TGTGCCAGCAGTCGAGGGAGGGACACCGGGGAGCTGTTTTTT. Translated: CASSRGRDTGELFF.

The rearrangement uses TRBV2 and TRBJ2-6; no clear D gene. The CDR3 runs to 14 residues. The germline gives CDR1 SNHLY, CDR2 FYNNEI. V lost 3 bases, J lost 3 bases, and 6 bases lay in between. The CDR3 DNA sequence: TGTGCCAGCAGTGATACCGGTGGGGCCAACGTCCTGACTTTC. Translation gives CASSDTGGANVLTF.

On this clonotype: A read error may produce the germline difference seen at one junction end. V and J are TRBV12-3 or TRBV12-4 and TRBJ2-3; possibly TRBD1 for D (7 bases). CDR3 length: 15 residues. For the CDR3, the DNA is TGTGCCAGCAACCTACGCGGAGGGGGCACAGATGCGCAGTATTTT. Translating gives CASNLRGGGTDAQYF.

This sequence joins TRBV29-1 and TRBJ2-3; 11 positions agree with TRBD2. V shed 4 bases, J shed 2 bases, and the junction held 5 bases outside the gene matches. The CDR3 extends over 15 amino acids. Germline loops: CDR1 SQVTM, CDR2 ANQGSEA. The CDR3 is CSVGASGRPTDTQYF. CDR3 DNA sequence: TGCAGCGTTGGGGCTAGCGGGAGGCCCACAGATACGCAGTATTTT.

This clonotype has just a few counts. This chain links TRBV5-5 with TRBJ1-1; D perhaps matches TRBD1 (5 bases). Trimming took 2 bases from V and 3 from J, leaving 8 bases between them. The CDR3 loop spans 13 amino acids. CDR1 and CDR2 from the germline V gene are SGHKS and YYEKEE (reference sequence). The CDR3 sequence is CASSFAGDTEAFF. The CDR3 DNA is TGTGCCAGCAGCTTTGCGGGGGACACTGAAGCTTTCTTT. Full variable domain (rest looked up from reference TRBV5-5 and TRBJ1-1): DAGVTQSPTHLIKTRGQQVTLRCSPISGHKSVSWYQQVLGQGPQFIFQYYEKEERGRGNFPDRFSARQFPNYSSELNVNALLLGDSALYLCASSFAGDTEAFFGQGTRLTVV.

This clonotype was seen only a few times. The CDR3 region has the DNA TGTGCCAGCAGTCCGTTGACAGGCAACTATGGCTACACCTTC. Translation gives CASSPLTGNYGYTF. The rearrangement joins TRBV12-3 or TRBV12-4 to TRBJ1-2; D perhaps matches TRBD1 (6 bases). The V end was cut by 5 bases, the J end by 2 bases, with 12 bases between. The CDR3 contains 14 residues.

The genes are TRBV5-6 and TRBJ2-2; TRBD1 aligns across 7 bases. The junction had 5 bases not matched to a gene; V was cut back by 4 bases and J by 2 bases. The V gene's germline CDR1 is SGHDT and CDR2 YYEEEE. The CDR3 has 15 amino acids. CDR3 bases: TGTGCCAGCAGCACGGGACAGATAAACACCGGGGAGCTGTTTTTT. It specifies CASSTGQINTGELFF.